The 20 T cell receptor beta chains in this list originate from one sample, sequenced in a study of T cells in Graves' hyperthyroidism and ophthalmopathy. What was amplified from RNA transcripts were TCR beta CDR3 regions. TCR CDR3 underwent first-round RT-PCR with the HTBI primer set. Each CDR3 protein is one row after TCRdb ran MiXCR on the multiplex PCR reads. This table has under 350,000 distinct CDR3 sequences, roughly 14% appearing once. Sequencing was carried out using blood. The receptors were sampled from a young woman with Graves' hyperthyroidism that later progressed to Graves' ophthalmopathy.

This clonotype was found many times. The chain couples TRBV18 to TRBJ1-5; D call uncertain. Trimming took off 3 bases at V and 0 bases at J, with 6 bases between the two ends. The germline gives CDR1 KGHSH, CDR2 LQKENI. The CDR3 is 14 residues long. For the CDR3, the DNA is TGTGCCAGCTCACCTGGTCTTAGCAATCAGCCCCAGCATTTT. Its protein product is CASSPGLSNQPQHF.

There are many counts of this clonotype. This rearrangement joins TRBV12-3 or TRBV12-4 to TRBJ2-7, with 10 bases fitting TRBD1. The CDR3 runs to 13 residues. The V and J ends lost 4 bases and 4 bases, in that order; junction bases with no gene match: 1. The CDR3 is CASSWDRGYEQYF. DNA of the CDR3: TGTGCCAGCAGTTGGGACAGGGGATACGAGCAGTACTTC.

This clonotype has a count of ten or more. The chain couples TRBV7-3 to TRBJ2-1; maybe TRBD2 (6 bases). Germline V CDR1 and CDR2: SGHTA, FQGTGA. The length of the CDR3 is 14 residues. The V end lost 0 bases, the J end lost 8 bases, and 11 bases lay between the germline ends. Here the CDR3 reads CASSLTGGGDEQFF. The CDR3 nucleotides are TGTGCCAGCAGCTTAACGGGGGGTGGGGATGAGCAGTTCTTC.

This clonotype was seen only a few times. The CDR3 end shows no conserved phenylalanine or tryptophan, and so a read error is likely. The V gene is TRBV20-1, the J gene TRBJ2-5; D not certain. V was clipped by 6 bases and J by 7 bases, with 15 bases between them. Germline V gene data show CDR1 as DFQATT and CDR2 as SNEGSKA (reference sequence). The CDR3 runs 12 residues. The CDR3: CSAHLPGGTQYV. For the CDR3, the DNA is TGCAGTGCGCATCTGCCTGGCGGGACCCAGTACGTC.

This clonotype was recorded many times. The J gene is TRBJ1-5, the V gene TRBV5-1, with D possibly being TRBD1 (6 bases). Trimming pared 2 bases from V and 4 bases from J, leaving 10 bases between. Germline lookup yields CDR1 SGHRS and CDR2 YFSETQ. CDR3 size: 14 residues. This CDR3 is CASSLTTGNQPQHF. CDR3 nucleotides: TGCGCCAGCAGCTTAACAACAGGGAATCAGCCCCAGCATTTT.

This clonotype was detected many times. This rearrangement joins TRBV6-1 to TRBJ1-1; unclear D gene. Germline V CDR1 and CDR2: MNHNS, SASEGT. Trimming pared 5 bases from V and 3 bases from J, leaving 16 bases between. The CDR3 totals 15 residues. CDR3 bases: TGTGCCAGCAGTCGGGCCCTTAGAACGTACACTGAAGCTTTCTTT. Translated, it gives CASSRALRTYTEAFF.

This clonotype was detected many times. The rearrangement links TRBV20-1 to TRBJ2-1; unclear D gene. The V end was cut by 3 bases, the J end by 1 base, with 7 bases between. Germline V gene sequence: CDR1 DFQATT, CDR2 SNEGSKA (reference sequence). This CDR3 contains 13 residues. The CDR3 is CSASRNSYNEQFF. In DNA, the CDR3 is TGCAGTGCTAGCAGAAATTCCTACAATGAGCAGTTCTTC.

The sample holds many counts of this clonotype. CDR3 amino acids: CSAVTSGCQFF. CDR3 DNA sequence: TGCAGTGCCGTTACTAGCGGATGTCAGTTCTTC. The rearrangement joins TRBV20-1 to TRBJ2-1; 8 nucleotides align to TRBD2. Per the germline V gene, CDR1 is DFQATT and CDR2 is SNEGSKA (reference sequence). The CDR3 consists of 11 residues. Losses at the gene ends were 6 bases for V and 13 bases for J; bases not matched to a gene: 8.

This clonotype showed up many times. The V call is TRBV3-1, the J call TRBJ2-1; D ambiguous. V lost 5 bases and J lost 1, with 24 bases in between. Germline CDR1 LGHDT, CDR2 YNNKEL (reference sequence). This CDR3 contains 19 residues. The CDR3 region is CASSSNRRAVVGSYNEQFF. The CDR3 nucleotides read TGTGCCAGCAGCTCAAACCGACGGGCTGTAGTGGGGTCCTACAATGAGCAGTTCTTC.

Note on this clonotype: The junction departs from the called germline gene at one end, perhaps through a read error. The chain links TRBV20-1 to TRBJ1-6; 9 positions agree with TRBD1. The CDR3 consists of 15 residues. Germline values: CDR1 DFQATT, CDR2 SNEGSKA (reference sequence). The CDR3 DNA is TGCAGTGCTACACCGGGACAGGGCAATAATTCACCCCCCCACTTT. The encoded protein is CSATPGQGNNSPPHF.

This clonotype was found many times. The rearrangement uses TRBV20-1 and TRBJ2-7; D gene unclear. The germline gives CDR1 DFQATT, CDR2 SNEGSKA (reference sequence). This CDR3 is built from 11 residues. V gave up 0 bases and J gave up 1 base, with 1 base separating them. CDR3 residues: CSARESYEQYF. CDR3 coding DNA: TGCAGTGCTAGAGAGTCCTACGAGCAGTACTTC.

This clonotype has only a few counts. The chain couples TRBV19 to TRBJ2-7; maybe TRBD2 (6 bases). The CDR3 runs 16 residues. CDR1 LNHDA and CDR2 SQIVND come from the germline V gene (reference sequence). Trimming shortened V by 6 bases and J by 5 bases, and 23 bases separated the two germline ends. In DNA, the CDR3 is TGTGCCAGTAGGCGCGAATCCGGGCTACCGGGGGACGAGCAGTACTTC. Protein product: CASRRESGLPGDEQYF.

This clonotype was detected many times. The J gene is TRBJ2-7, the V gene TRBV7-2; tentatively, D is TRBD2 (5 bases). V lost 0 bases and J lost 3, with 12 bases in between. Germline CDR1 reads SGHTA; CDR2 reads FQGNSA. This CDR3 comprises 15 residues. The CDR3 nucleotides read TGTGCCAGCAGCTTAGCCCGGGGAAGGAACTACGAGCAGTACTTC. This translates into CASSLARGRNYEQYF.

In its sample, this clonotype was seen many times. The rearrangement joins TRBV28 to TRBJ2-3; D call uncertain. This CDR3 has 13 amino acids. Germline CDR1 MDHEN, CDR2 SYDVKM. Trimming took off 3 bases at V and 1 base at J, with 5 bases between the two ends. CDR3 in amino acids: CASSFRGTDTQYF. The CDR3 bases are TGTGCCAGCAGTTTCCGGGGCACAGATACGCAGTATTTT.

This clonotype was seen more than once but under ten times. The J gene is TRBJ2-7, the V gene TRBV6-2 or TRBV6-3; 7 nucleotides agree with TRBD2. The CDR3 loop spans 16 amino acids. Germline V CDR1 and CDR2: MNHEY, SVGEGT. J was trimmed by 5 bases and V by 2 bases; bases with no gene match: 12. CDR3 residues: CASSYPLGGGSDEQYF. The CDR3 DNA reads TGTGCCAGCAGTTACCCGTTGGGAGGCGGGAGTGACGAGCAGTACTTC.

This rearrangement joins TRBV10-3 to TRBJ2-1, with unresolved D. The CDR3 length is 15 residues. V shed 3 bases and J shed 0 bases, with 9 bases lying between them. Germline CDR1 and CDR2: ENHRY and SYGVKD. The CDR3 DNA reads TGTGCCATCAGTGACTCCAAGAGCTCCTACAATGAGCAGTTCTTC. This translates into CAISDSKSSYNEQFF.

About this clonotype: Just one base apart from a much larger clone, this may be a read error. The chain links TRBV2 to TRBJ2-3, with 11 nucleotides matching TRBD2. This CDR3 region has 17 residues. Germline CDR1 is SNHLY and CDR2 is FYNNEI. In nucleotides, the CDR3 is TGTGCCAGCAGTGGACCGGGGACTAGCGGTTTCACAGGTACGCAGTATTTT. It codes for CASSGPGTSGFTGTQYF. The full variable domain, in which reference TRBV2 and TRBJ2-3 provide the parts outside the CDR3, is EPEVTQTPSHQVTQMGQEVILRCVPISNHLYFYWYRQILGQKVEFLVSFYNNEISEKSEIFDDQFSVERPDGSNFTLKIRSTKLEDSAMYFCASSGPGTSGFTGTQYFGPGTRLTVL.

This clonotype was detected many times. The CDR3 region has the DNA TGTGCCAGCAGTTTCGGCGCGAACACTGAAGCTTTCTTT. Protein product: CASSFGANTEAFF. The chain is built from TRBV27 and TRBJ1-1; no clear D. Trimming removed 3 bases at V and 1 base at J, with 6 bases between. The CDR3 is 13 residues long. Per germline, CDR1 MNHEY and CDR2 SMNVEV (reference sequence).

This clonotype came up many times. CDR3 DNA sequence: TGTGCCAGCAAAGGGGGCGCAGTAAGGTATGGCTACACCTTC. Protein: CASKGGAVRYGYTF. The V call is TRBV28, the J call TRBJ1-2; TRBD1 agrees at 7 bases. The ends lost 7 bases at V and 5 bases at J; junction bases unmatched: 10. CDR1 and CDR2 from the germline V gene are MDHEN and SYDVKM. The CDR3 length is 14 residues.

This clonotype was picked up many times. The genes are TRBV10-3 and TRBJ2-1, with TRBD1 matching 9 bases. Trimming took 3 bases from V and 4 from J; bases not matched to a gene: 7. Per germline, CDR1 ENHRY and CDR2 SYGVKD. The CDR3 loop spans 16 amino acids. This chain's CDR3 is CAISDSSGTGYNEQFF. DNA for the CDR3: TGTGCCATCAGTGATTCCTCCGGGACAGGGTACAATGAGCAGTTCTTC.